This T cell receptor (beta chain) originates from a study of immune evolution from preneoplasia to lung adenocarcinoma. Notes on the study in general: KRAS-mutant nodules had the highest T cell clonality.

H&E slides confirmed each diagnosis, reviewed by two pathologists independently. Nucleic acids came from premalignant or tumor cells enriched by macro-dissection. The table came from immunoSEQ multiplex PCR; TCRdb's copy has only in-frame clones and leaves some out. The repertoire holds around 3,700 clones, with about 80% as singletons. Germline loops: CDR1 GTSNPN, CDR2 SVGIG (reference sequence). This CDR3 spans 11 amino acids. Remarks on this clone: The antigen remains undetermined.

The chain employs TRBV30 and TRBJ2-5; 7 positions match TRBD1. The better agreement between TRBJ2-7 and the DNA end casts doubt on the J call. The receptor was isolated from an older person with invasive lung adenocarcinoma. The sequencing sample was made of FFPE invasive lung adenocarcinoma tissue. CDR3 coding DNA: TGTGCCTGGAGGGACAGGTACGAGCAGTACTTC. Amino acid sequence: CAWRDRYEQYF.